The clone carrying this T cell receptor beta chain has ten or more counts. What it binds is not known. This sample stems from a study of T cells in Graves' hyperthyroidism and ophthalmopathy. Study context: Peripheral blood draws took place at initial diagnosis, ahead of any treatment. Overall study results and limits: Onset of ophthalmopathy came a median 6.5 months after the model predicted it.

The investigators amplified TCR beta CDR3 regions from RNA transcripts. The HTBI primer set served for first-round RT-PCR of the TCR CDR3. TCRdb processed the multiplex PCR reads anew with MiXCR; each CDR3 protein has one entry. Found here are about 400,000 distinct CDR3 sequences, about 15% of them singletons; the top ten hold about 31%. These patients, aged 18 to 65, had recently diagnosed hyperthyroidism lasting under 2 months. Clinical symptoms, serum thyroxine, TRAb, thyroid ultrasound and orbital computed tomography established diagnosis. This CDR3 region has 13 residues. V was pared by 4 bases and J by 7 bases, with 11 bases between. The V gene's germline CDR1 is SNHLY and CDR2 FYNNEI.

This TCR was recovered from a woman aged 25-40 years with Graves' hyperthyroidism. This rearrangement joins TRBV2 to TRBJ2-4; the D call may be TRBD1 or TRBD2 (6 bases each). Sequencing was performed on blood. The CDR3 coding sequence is TGTGCCAGCAGTGTCCTAGGGGGGAACATTCAGTACTTC. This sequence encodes CASSVLGGNIQYF. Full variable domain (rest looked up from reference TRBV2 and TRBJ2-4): EPEVTQTPSHQVTQMGQEVILRCVPISNHLYFYWYRQILGQKVEFLVSFYNNEISEKSEIFDDQFSVERPDGSNFTLKIRSTKLEDSAMYFCASSVLGGNIQYFGAGTRLSVL.